This T cell receptor (beta chain) was found in a study of blood T cell repertoires in COVID-19. About the study: Donors in the United States, Italy and Spain gave samples during acute or convalescent COVID-19. Sources were T cells, B-cell-depleted T cells, or PBMCs; the material itself was cDNA or gDNA.

This CDR3 is 15 amino acids long. Germline values: CDR1 MNHEY, CDR2 SVGAGI. The ends lost 4 bases at V and 5 bases at J; junction bases unmatched: 8. Patients of the Seattle cohort, enrolled during active infection, were followed longitudinally. In the original workflow: Amplification of reference gene primers was used by the study to estimate nucleated cell counts. Profiled with immunoSEQ multiplex PCR; TCRdb holds only in-frame clones, not every one. V, J and clone size were drawn from that table, and D and trimming were deduced from the DNA. The sample holds about 300,000 clones, around 90% seen once.

This receptor was obtained from a woman between 45 and 60 years old with COVID-19, enrolled during active disease. The genes are TRBV6-5 and TRBJ2-7, with TRBD2 matching 10 bases. The sequenced sample consisted of peripheral blood. CDR3 sequence: CASSSPTSGTDEQYF. The CDR3 coding sequence is TGTGCCAGCAGTTCACCCACTAGCGGGACCGACGAGCAGTACTTC.